These 3 T cell receptor beta chains originate from one sample sequenced in a study of response to subunit inactivated influenza vaccine. MiXCR, applied by TCRdb to the RT-PCR reads, yields one record per CDR3 protein. The data show 600,000 to 700,000 distinct CDR3 sequences, 12% to 15% seen once. This specimen consisted of PBMCs from blood, obtained approximately 15 days before vaccination. The receptor set was obtained from a man aged 45-65 years who received an inactivated influenza vaccine.

The J gene is TRBJ2-7, the V gene TRBV7-2, with D tentatively TRBD1 or TRBD2 (5 bases each). This CDR3 is built from 17 residues. Germline-derived CDR1 and CDR2 are SGHTA and FQGNSA. The germline V and J ends were trimmed by 5 bases and 3 bases, with 23 bases remaining between them. CDR3 nucleotides: TGTGCCAGCAGCGTTTCGGGACGGACTTCCCAACGCTACGAGCAGTACTTC. Protein product: CASSVSGRTSQRYEQYF.

V usage is TRBV29-1 and J usage is TRBJ2-7; the D gene is possibly TRBD2 (5 bases). V gave up 8 bases and J gave up 5 bases, with 19 bases separating them. Germline CDR1 SQVTM, CDR2 ANQGSEA. The CDR3 has 13 residues. The DNA of the CDR3 is TGCAGCCCCAGTGGGCCCGCCGGGGACGAGCAGTACTTC. It yields the protein CSPSGPAGDEQYF.

This clonotype turned up a few times. This rearrangement joins TRBV10-3 to TRBJ2-2, with D perhaps TRBD2 (6 bases). The CDR3 length is 14 residues. The V end lost 7 bases, the J end lost 5 bases, and 14 bases lay between the germline ends. Germline CDR1 ENHRY, CDR2 SYGVKD. The CDR3 here is CAIKEGGNTGELFF. CDR3 coding DNA: TGTGCCATCAAGGAGGGAGGAAATACCGGGGAGCTGTTTTTT.